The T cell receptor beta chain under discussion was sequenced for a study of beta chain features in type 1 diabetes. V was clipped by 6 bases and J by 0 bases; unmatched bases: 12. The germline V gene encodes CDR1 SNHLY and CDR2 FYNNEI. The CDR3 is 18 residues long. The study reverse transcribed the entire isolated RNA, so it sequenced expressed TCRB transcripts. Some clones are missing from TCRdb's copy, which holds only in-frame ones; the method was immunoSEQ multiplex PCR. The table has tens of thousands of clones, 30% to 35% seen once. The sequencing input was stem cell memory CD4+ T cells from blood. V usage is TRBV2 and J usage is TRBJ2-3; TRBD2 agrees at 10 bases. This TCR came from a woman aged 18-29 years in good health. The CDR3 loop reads CASRVKRGGFSSTDTQYF. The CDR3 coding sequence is TGTGCCAGCAGAGTCAAGCGGGGGGGCTTTAGTAGCACAGATACGCAGTATTTT.